A single sample is the source of the 5 T cell receptor beta chains below, sequenced in a study of cytomegalovirus exposure and HLA in healthy donors. In the PCR, 60 Vbeta and 13 Jbeta primers were used. Assay: immunoSEQ multiplex PCR; the TCRdb copy retains only in-frame clones and omits some. The table records some 170,000 clones, roughly 79% of them present only once. The sequenced sample consisted of PBMCs. The receptors stem from a woman between 45 and 60 years old in good health and CMV-seronegative.

The chain links TRBV15 to TRBJ1-5, with a weak D call TRBD1 (6 bases). The CDR3 is made up of 15 amino acids. The germline V and J ends were trimmed by 4 bases and 7 bases, with 17 bases remaining between them. Looked up from germline, CDR1 is LNHNV and CDR2 is YYDKDF (reference sequence). CDR3 in DNA: TGTGCCACCAGCACTAGGCGGGGGGCTGGCCAGCCCCAGCATTTT. Translated: CATSTRRGAGQPQHF.

The chain carries TRBV2 and TRBJ2-5; no definite D call. Trimming cost V 0 bases and J 1 base, with 12 bases left between them. The CDR3 has 16 residues. Germline V CDR1 and CDR2: SNHLY, FYNNEI. The CDR3 loop is CASSEALPTTQETQYF. The CDR3 bases are TGTGCCAGCAGTGAAGCGCTTCCAACTACCCAAGAGACCCAGTACTTC. The variable domain in full, completed from reference TRBV2 and TRBJ2-5, reads EPEVTQTPSHQVTQMGQEVILRCVPISNHLYFYWYRQILGQKVEFLVSFYNNEISEKSEIFDDQFSVERPDGSNFTLKIRSTKLEDSAMYFCASSEALPTTQETQYFGPGTRLLVL.

The chain carries TRBV9 and TRBJ1-1, with TRBD1 as a possible D gene (5 bases). Germline CDR1 reads SGDLS; CDR2 reads YYNGEE. V was shortened by 4 bases and J by 4 bases, with 17 bases between the two germline ends. The CDR3 covers 15 residues. CDR3 region: CASSPRHMGGTEAFF. The CDR3 DNA is TGTGCCAGCAGCCCGAGGCATATGGGGGGCACTGAAGCTTTCTTT.

In this sample, this clone turned up a few times. The V gene is TRBV4-3, the J gene TRBJ2-1; 8 nucleotides align to TRBD2. V trimming: 2 bases; J trimming: 5 bases; junction bases outside the gene matches: 8. Germline V lookup: CDR1 LGHNA, CDR2 YSLEER. The CDR3 runs to 16 residues. The CDR3 sequence is CASSQLSGGANNEQFF. The CDR3 bases are TGCGCCAGCAGCCAATTGAGCGGGGGAGCGAACAATGAGCAGTTCTTC.

CDR3 loop: CASSLGGNYGYTF. CDR3 DNA: TGTGCCAGCAGCTTGGGAGGGAACTATGGCTACACCTTC. The chain couples TRBV5-4 to TRBJ1-2; the D is unclear. Trimming took off 0 bases at V and 2 bases at J, with 5 bases between the two ends. From germline, CDR1 is SGHNT and CDR2 YYREEE (reference sequence). The CDR3 consists of 13 residues.